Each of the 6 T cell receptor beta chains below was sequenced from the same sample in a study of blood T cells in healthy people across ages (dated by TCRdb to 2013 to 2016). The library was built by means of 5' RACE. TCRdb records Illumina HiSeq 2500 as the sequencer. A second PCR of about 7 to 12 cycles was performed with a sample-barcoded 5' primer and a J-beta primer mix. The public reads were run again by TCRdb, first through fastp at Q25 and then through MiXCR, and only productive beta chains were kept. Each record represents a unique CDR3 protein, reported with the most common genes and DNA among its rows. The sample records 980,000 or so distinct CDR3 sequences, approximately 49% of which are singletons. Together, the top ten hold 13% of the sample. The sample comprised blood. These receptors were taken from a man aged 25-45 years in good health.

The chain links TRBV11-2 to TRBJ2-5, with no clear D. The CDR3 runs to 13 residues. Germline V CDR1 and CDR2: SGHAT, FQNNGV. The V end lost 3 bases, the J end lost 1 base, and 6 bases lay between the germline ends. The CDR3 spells CASSFYIQETQYF. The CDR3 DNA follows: TGTGCCAGCAGCTTTTATATCCAAGAGACCCAGTACTTC.

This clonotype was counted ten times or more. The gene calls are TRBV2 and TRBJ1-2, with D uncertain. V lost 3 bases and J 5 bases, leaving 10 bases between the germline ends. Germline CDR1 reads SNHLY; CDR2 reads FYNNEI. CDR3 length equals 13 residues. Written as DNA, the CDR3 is TGTGCCAGCAGTGATGGGAATTCGTATGGCTACACCTTC. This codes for CASSDGNSYGYTF.

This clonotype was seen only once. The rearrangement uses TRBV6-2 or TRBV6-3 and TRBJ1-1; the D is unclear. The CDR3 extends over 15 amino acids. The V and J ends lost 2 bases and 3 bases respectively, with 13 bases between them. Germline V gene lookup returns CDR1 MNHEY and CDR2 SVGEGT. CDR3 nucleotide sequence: TGTGCCAGCAGTTACGCTTCGGCGGGTGACACTGAAGCTTTCTTT. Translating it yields CASSYASAGDTEAFF.

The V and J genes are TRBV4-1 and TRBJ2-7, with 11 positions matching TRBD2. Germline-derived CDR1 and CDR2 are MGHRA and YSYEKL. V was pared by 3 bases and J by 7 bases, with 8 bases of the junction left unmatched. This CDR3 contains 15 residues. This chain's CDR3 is CASSQTGTSGSEQYF. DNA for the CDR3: TGCGCCAGCAGCCAGACCGGGACTAGCGGTTCTGAGCAGTACTTC.

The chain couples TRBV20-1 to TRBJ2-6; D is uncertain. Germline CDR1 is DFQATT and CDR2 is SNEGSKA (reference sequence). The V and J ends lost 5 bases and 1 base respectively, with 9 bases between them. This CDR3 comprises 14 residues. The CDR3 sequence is CSAPQASGANVLTF. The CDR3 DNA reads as TGCAGTGCTCCCCAGGCGTCTGGGGCCAACGTCCTGACTTTC.

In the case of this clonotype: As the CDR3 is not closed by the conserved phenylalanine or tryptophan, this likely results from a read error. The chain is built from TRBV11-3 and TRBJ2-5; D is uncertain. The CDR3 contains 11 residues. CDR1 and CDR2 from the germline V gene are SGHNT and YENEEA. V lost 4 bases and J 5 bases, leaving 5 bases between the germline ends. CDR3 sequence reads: CASSSGETQYS. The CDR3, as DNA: TGTGCCAGCAGCTCTGGGGAGACCCAGTACTCC.